The T cell receptor beta chain described here comes from a study of blood T cell repertoires in COVID-19. TCRdb's copy holds only in-frame clones and misses some; the assay was immunoSEQ multiplex PCR. Here the sample spans 200,000 to 250,000 clones, 80% to 90% being singletons. V was shortened by 4 bases and J by 4 bases, with 13 bases between the two germline ends. From germline, CDR1 is MDHEN and CDR2 SYDVKM. The CDR3 runs to 14 residues. The rearrangement joins TRBV28 to TRBJ1-2; D remains ambiguous. Input material: peripheral blood. This TCR was recovered from a man aged 25-45 years with COVID-19, enrolled during active disease. CDR3 in amino acids: CASSSFSRIYGYTF. CDR3 DNA sequence: TGTGCCAGCAGTTCTTTCTCGCGGATCTATGGCTACACCTTC.